This T cell receptor (beta chain) was captured in a study of post-analysis software for immune sequencing data. General study findings and limits: The study found TRBV5-6, TRBV5-1 and TRBV20-1 among about 5 TRBV segments more frequent in patients than controls. A significant reduction in normalized Chao1 diversity was observed in multiple sclerosis patients versus controls. Strong same-batch co-clustering of samples appeared with F measure clustering.

Trimming cost V 0 bases and J 1 base, with 7 bases left between them. The CDR3 contains 14 residues. Germline V gene data show CDR1 as SGHRS and CDR2 as YFSETQ. TCR beta cDNA libraries included unique molecular identifiers. Researchers reported roughly 0.5 million cDNA molecules coming from around 1 to 10 million T cells. In TCRdb, the PCR reads were re-called with MiXCR into one record per CDR3 protein. Counted here are roughly 800,000 distinct CDR3 sequences, 53% occurring once; the ten biggest clones make up 4.6%. Note on this clonotype: No antigen is known for it.

This chain joins TRBV5-1 and TRBJ2-5; D gene ambiguous. Sample: blood. This receptor was taken from a girl aged 5-17 years with multiple sclerosis. This CDR3 reads CASSLEQRQETQYF. The CDR3 nucleotides are TGCGCCAGCAGCTTGGAACAGCGCCAAGAGACCCAGTACTTC. The full variable domain, its missing parts supplied by reference TRBV5-1 and TRBJ2-5, is KAGVTQTPRYLIKTRGQQVTLSCSPISGHRSVSWYQQTPGQGLQFLFEYFSETQRNKGNFPGRFSGRQFSNSRSEMNVSTLELGDSALYLCASSLEQRQETQYFGPGTRLLVL.